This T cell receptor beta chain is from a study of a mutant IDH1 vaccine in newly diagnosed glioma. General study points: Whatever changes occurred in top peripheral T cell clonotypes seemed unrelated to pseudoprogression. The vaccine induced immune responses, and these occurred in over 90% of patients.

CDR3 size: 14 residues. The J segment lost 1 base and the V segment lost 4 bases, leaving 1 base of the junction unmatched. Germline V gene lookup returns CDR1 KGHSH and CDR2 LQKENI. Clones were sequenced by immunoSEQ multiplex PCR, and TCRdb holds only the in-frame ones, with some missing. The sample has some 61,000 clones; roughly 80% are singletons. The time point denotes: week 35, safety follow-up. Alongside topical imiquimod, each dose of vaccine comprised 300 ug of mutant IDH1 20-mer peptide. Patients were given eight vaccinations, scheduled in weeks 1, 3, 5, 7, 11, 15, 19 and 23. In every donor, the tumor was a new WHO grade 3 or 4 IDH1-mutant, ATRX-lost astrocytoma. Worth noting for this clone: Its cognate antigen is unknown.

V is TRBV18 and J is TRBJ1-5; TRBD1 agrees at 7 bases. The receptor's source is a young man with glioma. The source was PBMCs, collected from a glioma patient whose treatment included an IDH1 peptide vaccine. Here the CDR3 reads CASSRGQSNQPQHF. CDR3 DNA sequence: TGTGCCAGCTCACGGGGACAGAGCAATCAGCCCCAGCATTTT.